The 16 T cell receptor beta chains reported below all come from one sample, sequenced in a study of patients and donors after allogeneic stem cell transplantation. TCRdb recomputed calls from the RT-PCR reads with MiXCR, one row per CDR3 protein. The table lists fewer than 30,000 distinct CDR3 sequences, approximately 39% of them singletons. Sequenced sample: blood, either unsorted or a sorted T cell fraction (not recorded which). The receptors come from a human donor who was either an allogeneic HSCT recipient or a stem cell or donor lymphocyte infusion donor (not recorded which). It is not recorded whose cells these are; they may come from a transplant donor.

V usage is TRBV4-2 and J usage is TRBJ1-4, with a weak D call TRBD1 (6 bases). CDR1 and CDR2 (germline): LGHNA, YNFKEQ. With 0 bases removed from V and 5 bases from J, the gap between germline ends came to 22 bases. The CDR3 is 19 residues long. The chain's CDR3 is CASSQDRGETGPQNEKLFF. CDR3 DNA: TGTGCCAGCAGCCAAGATCGAGGGGAAACAGGGCCCCAGAATGAAAAACTGTTTTTT.

The CDR3, as DNA: TGTGCCAGCAGTGAAACGGGACTGTTGAACACTGAAGCTTTCTTT. This codes for CASSETGLLNTEAFF. The chain couples TRBV6-1 to TRBJ1-1, with D possibly matching TRBD1 (5 bases). CDR3 length equals 15 residues. Looked up from germline, CDR1 is MNHNS and CDR2 is SASEGT. The V gene lost 2 bases and the J gene lost 0 bases, with 10 bases spanning the gap.

The chain recombines TRBV25-1 with TRBJ2-1; 15 positions agree with TRBD2. The CDR3 extends over 15 amino acids. Trimming at V came to 2 bases and at J to 7 bases, leaving 0 bases not matched to a gene. Germline CDR1 MGHDK, CDR2 SYGVNS. CDR3 DNA: TGTGCCAGCAGTGAAGGACTAGCGGGGGGGAATGAGCAGTTCTTC. Encoded protein: CASSEGLAGGNEQFF.

In this sample, this clonotype turned up a few times. The chain recombines TRBV5-1 with TRBJ2-1; D perhaps matches TRBD2 (6 bases). The CDR3 has 14 residues. V was shortened by 2 bases and J by 7 bases, with 13 bases between the two germline ends. From germline, CDR1 is SGHRS and CDR2 YFSETQ. The CDR3 DNA reads as TGCGCCAGCAGCTTCGCCGGGACTCCAAATGAGCAGTTCTTC. It yields the protein CASSFAGTPNEQFF.

This clonotype was seen more than once but under ten times. This sequence joins TRBV9 and TRBJ2-1; 8 nucleotides match TRBD2. Germline CDR1 and CDR2: SGDLS and YYNGEE. CDR3 length: 17 residues. The V and J ends lost 4 bases and 7 bases, in that order; junction bases with no gene match: 16. The CDR3 reads CASSPPIGREGQNEQFF. DNA for the CDR3: TGTGCCAGCAGCCCCCCAATAGGACGGGAGGGCCAAAATGAGCAGTTCTTC.

The J gene is TRBJ2-2, the V gene TRBV29-1; TRBD2 matches at 11 bases. The CDR3 totals 15 residues. After removal of 1 base from V and 6 bases from J, the junction contained 4 bases not matched to a gene. Germline V gene lookup returns CDR1 SQVTM and CDR2 ANQGSEA. The CDR3 nucleotides are TGCAGCGTTGAAGCTGGTAGCGGGGGGGCCGGGGAGCTGTTTTTT. Translation: CSVEAGSGGAGELFF.

The chain links TRBV20-1 to TRBJ2-2; D possibly corresponds to TRBD2 (5 bases). V was clipped by 3 bases and J by 7 bases, with 12 bases between them. CDR3 length: 13 amino acids. Germline V gene lookup returns CDR1 DFQATT and CDR2 SNEGSKA (reference sequence). CDR3: CSASGRGGGELFF. DNA of the CDR3: TGCAGTGCTAGTGGTAGAGGAGGCGGGGAGCTGTTTTTT.

The gene calls are TRBV6-6 and TRBJ1-5; 8 nucleotides agree with TRBD1. CDR1 and CDR2 (germline): MNHNY, SVGAGI (reference sequence). CDR3 size: 15 residues. V dropped 2 bases and J dropped 4; count of bases not matched to a gene: 4. This chain's CDR3 is CASSYDRGGNQPQHF. In DNA form, the CDR3 reads TGTGCCAGCAGTTACGACAGGGGAGGAAATCAGCCCCAGCATTTT.

The chain couples TRBV10-1 to TRBJ1-1, with TRBD1 as a possible D gene (5 bases). The CDR3 consists of 14 residues. Trimming took 3 bases from V and 0 from J, leaving 8 bases between them. Germline V gene data show CDR1 as WNHNN and CDR2 as SYGVQD (reference sequence). The CDR3 coding sequence is TGCGCCAGCAGTGACGGGGCGCTGAACACTGAAGCTTTCTTT. It yields the protein CASSDGALNTEAFF.

This chain links TRBV20-1 with TRBJ2-3, with TRBD2 identical over 10 bases. Losses at the gene ends were 1 base for V and 4 bases for J; bases not matched to a gene: 14. Per germline, CDR1 DFQATT and CDR2 SNEGSKA (reference sequence). The CDR3 contains 18 residues. The CDR3 sequence: CSARGGGDTSGIPDTQYF. The CDR3 region has the DNA TGCAGTGCTAGAGGGGGAGGGGATACTAGCGGGATTCCAGATACGCAGTATTTT.

In its sample, this clonotype was seen a few times. The rearrangement links TRBV4-1 to TRBJ2-1; TRBD1 is a possible D gene (6 bases). This CDR3 region has 16 residues. Germline-derived CDR1 and CDR2 are MGHRA and YSYEKL. V was pared by 0 bases and J by 3 bases, with 12 bases between. CDR3 sequence (DNA): TGCGCCAGCAGCCAAGAAACAGGGCTCCGCTACAATGAGCAGTTCTTC. As protein: CASSQETGLRYNEQFF.

This clonotype was seen a handful of times. V usage is TRBV20-1 and J usage is TRBJ1-4, with TRBD1 matching 7 bases. Trimming cost V 6 bases and J 5 bases; bases outside gene matches: 9. Germline assignment: CDR1 DFQATT and CDR2 SNEGSKA (reference sequence). The CDR3 extends over 14 amino acids. CDR3 sequence (DNA): TGCAGTGCCATATTACAGGGGCCGAATGAAAAACTGTTTTTT. Its translation: CSAILQGPNEKLFF.

This clonotype was seen a handful of times. CDR3: CATSDFTTGISNQPQHF. CDR3 bases: TGTGCCACCAGTGATTTCACGACAGGGATTAGCAATCAGCCCCAGCATTTT. This chain joins TRBV24-1 and TRBJ1-5, with 7 nucleotides matching TRBD1. The ends lost 1 base at V and 0 bases at J; junction bases unmatched: 5. The CDR3 has 17 amino acids. CDR1 KGHDR and CDR2 SFDVKD come from the germline V gene.

This chain uses TRBV9 with TRBJ2-7; D possibly corresponds to TRBD1 (5 bases). The CDR3 is 14 amino acids. Germline V lookup: CDR1 SGDLS, CDR2 YYNGEE. Trimming left V 0 bases short and J 2 bases short, with 9 bases between. The CDR3 protein is CASSVGSGTYEQYF. In DNA, the CDR3 is TGTGCCAGCAGCGTAGGTTCAGGGACCTACGAGCAGTACTTC.

The chain carries TRBV5-1 and TRBJ1-2, with 7 nucleotides matching TRBD1. Germline V gives CDR1 SGHRS, CDR2 YFSETQ. V was clipped by 4 bases and J by 2 bases; unmatched bases: 5. This CDR3 has 14 residues. CDR3 region: CASSNTGQNYGYTF. In DNA form, the CDR3 reads TGCGCCAGCAGCAATACGGGACAGAACTATGGCTACACCTTC.

This sequence joins TRBV6-1 and TRBJ2-2; 7 bases are a match to TRBD2. Germline V gene lookup returns CDR1 MNHNS and CDR2 SASEGT. The J segment lost 2 bases and the V segment lost 6 bases, leaving 3 bases of the junction unmatched. This CDR3 contains 14 residues. CDR3 in DNA: TGTGCCAGCAGGGGAGGGGTAAACACCGGGGAGCTGTTTTTT. This gives the protein CASRGGVNTGELFF.